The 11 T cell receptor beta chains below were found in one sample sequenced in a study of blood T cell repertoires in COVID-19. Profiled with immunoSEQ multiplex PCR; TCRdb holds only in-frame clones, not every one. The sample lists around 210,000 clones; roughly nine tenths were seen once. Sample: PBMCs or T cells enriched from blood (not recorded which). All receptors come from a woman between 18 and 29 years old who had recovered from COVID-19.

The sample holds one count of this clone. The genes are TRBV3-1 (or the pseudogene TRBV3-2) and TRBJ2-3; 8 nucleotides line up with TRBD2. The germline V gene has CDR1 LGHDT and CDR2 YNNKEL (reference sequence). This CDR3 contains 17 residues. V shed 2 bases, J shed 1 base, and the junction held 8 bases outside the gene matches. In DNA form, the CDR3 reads TGTGCCAGCAGCCAAATGGCTAGTAGCGGGGGCACAGATACGCAGTATTTT. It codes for CASSQMASSGGTDTQYF.

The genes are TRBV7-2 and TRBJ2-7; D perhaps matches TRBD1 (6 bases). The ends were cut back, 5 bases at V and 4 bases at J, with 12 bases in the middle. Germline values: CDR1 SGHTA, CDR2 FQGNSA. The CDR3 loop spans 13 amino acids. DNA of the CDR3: TGTGCCAGCAGCCCGGGACAACCATACGAGCAGTACTTC. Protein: CASSPGQPYEQYF.

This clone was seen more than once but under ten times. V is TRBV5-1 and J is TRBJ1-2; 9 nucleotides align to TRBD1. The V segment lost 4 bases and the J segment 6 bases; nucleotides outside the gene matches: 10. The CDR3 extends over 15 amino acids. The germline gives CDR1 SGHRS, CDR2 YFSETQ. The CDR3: CASSRTGVAADGYTF. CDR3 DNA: TGCGCCAGCAGCCGGACAGGGGTCGCCGCCGATGGCTACACCTTC. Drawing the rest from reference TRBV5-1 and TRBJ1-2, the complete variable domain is KAGVTQTPRYLIKTRGQQVTLSCSPISGHRSVSWYQQTPGQGLQFLFEYFSETQRNKGNFPGRFSGRQFSNSRSEMNVSTLELGDSALYLCASSRTGVAADGYTFGSGTRLTVV.

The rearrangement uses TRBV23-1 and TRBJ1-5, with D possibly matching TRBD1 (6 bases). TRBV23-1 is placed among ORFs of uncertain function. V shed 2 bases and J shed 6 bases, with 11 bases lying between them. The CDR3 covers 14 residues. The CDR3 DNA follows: TGCGCCAGCAGTCAAAACCAGGGGCGTCAGCCCCAGCATTTT. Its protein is CASSQNQGRQPQHF.

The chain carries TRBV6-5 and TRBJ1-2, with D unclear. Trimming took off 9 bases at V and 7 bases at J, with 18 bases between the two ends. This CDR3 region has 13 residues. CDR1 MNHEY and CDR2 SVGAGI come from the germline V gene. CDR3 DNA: TGTGCCAGTTCGGAGGGTTCAAGTCTTGGCTACACCTTC. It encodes CASSEGSSLGYTF.

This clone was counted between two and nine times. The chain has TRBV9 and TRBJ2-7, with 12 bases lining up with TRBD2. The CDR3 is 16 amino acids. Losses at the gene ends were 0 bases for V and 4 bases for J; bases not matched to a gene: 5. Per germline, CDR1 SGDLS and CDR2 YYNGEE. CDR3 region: CASSVDLAGGPYEQYF. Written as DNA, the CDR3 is TGTGCCAGCAGCGTAGATCTAGCGGGGGGGCCTTACGAGCAGTACTTC.

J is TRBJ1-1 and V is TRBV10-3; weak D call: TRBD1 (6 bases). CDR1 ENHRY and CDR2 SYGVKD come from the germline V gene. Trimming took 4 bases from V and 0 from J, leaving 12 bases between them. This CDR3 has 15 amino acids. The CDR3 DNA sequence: TGTGCCATCAGTGGTTCAGGGGCCATGAACACTGAAGCTTTCTTT. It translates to CAISGSGAMNTEAFF.

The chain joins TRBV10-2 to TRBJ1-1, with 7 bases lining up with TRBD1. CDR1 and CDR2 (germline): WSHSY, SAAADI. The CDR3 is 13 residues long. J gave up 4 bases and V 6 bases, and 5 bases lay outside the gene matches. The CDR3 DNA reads TGCGCCAGCAGGACAGGGTCGATCACTGAAGCTTTCTTT. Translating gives CASRTGSITEAFF.

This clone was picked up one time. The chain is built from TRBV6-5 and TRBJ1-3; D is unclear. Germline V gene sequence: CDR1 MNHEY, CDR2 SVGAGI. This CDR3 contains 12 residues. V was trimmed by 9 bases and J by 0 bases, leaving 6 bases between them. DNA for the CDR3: TGTGCCAGTGTCGTCTCTGGAAACACCATATATTTT. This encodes CASVVSGNTIYF.

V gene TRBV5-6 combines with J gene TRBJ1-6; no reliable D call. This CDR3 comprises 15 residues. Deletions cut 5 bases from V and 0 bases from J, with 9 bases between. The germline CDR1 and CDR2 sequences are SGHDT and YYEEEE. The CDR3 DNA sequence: TGTGCCAGCAGACAAGGGAGCTCCTATAATTCACCCCTCCACTTT. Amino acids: CASRQGSSYNSPLHF.

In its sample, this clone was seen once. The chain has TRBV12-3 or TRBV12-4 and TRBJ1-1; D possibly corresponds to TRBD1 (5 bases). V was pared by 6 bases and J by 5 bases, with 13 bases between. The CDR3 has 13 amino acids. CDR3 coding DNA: TGTGCCAGCAGCCCTCAGGGATTTACTGAAGCTTTCTTT. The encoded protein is CASSPQGFTEAFF.